This passage covers 11 T cell receptor beta chains from one sample sequenced in a study of T cell responses to AZD1222 COVID-19 vaccine. The data were produced by immunoSEQ multiplex PCR, yet TCRdb's version contains in-frame clones alone and is incomplete. The repertoire holds 250,000 to 300,000 clones, with roughly 93% as singletons. Here the sequenced sample was peripheral blood, taken 28 days after the second AZD1222 dose. These receptors came from an adult who received the AZD1222 COVID-19 vaccine.

The V and J genes are TRBV3-1 (or the pseudogene TRBV3-2) and TRBJ2-7; D gene uncertain. V dropped 3 bases and J dropped 4 bases, with 7 bases sitting between them. The length of the CDR3 is 12 residues. The germline CDR1 and CDR2 sequences are LGHDT and YNNKEL (reference sequence). CDR3 amino acids: CASSHRWYEQYF. Written as DNA, the CDR3 is TGTGCCAGCAGCCACAGGTGGTACGAGCAGTACTTC.

The genes are TRBV12-3 or TRBV12-4 and TRBJ2-5, with D uncertain. The CDR3 totals 11 residues. Trimming removed 5 bases at V and 9 bases at J, with 10 bases between. DNA for the CDR3: TGTGCCAGCAGTACCGCCGAGGCCCAGTACTTC. Amino acid sequence: CASSTAEAQYF.

The chain couples TRBV11-2 to TRBJ2-6, with no clear D. Per germline, CDR1 SGHAT and CDR2 FQNNGV. V lost 5 bases and J lost 0, with 14 bases in between. The CDR3 consists of 17 residues. CDR3 nucleotide sequence: TGTGCCAGCAGCCCCCGGGCAGGCGGCTCTGGGGCCAACGTCCTGACTTTC. Translation: CASSPRAGGSGANVLTF.

The chain joins TRBV30 to TRBJ1-4, with D perhaps TRBD1 (6 bases). From germline, CDR1 is GTSNPN and CDR2 SVGIG (reference sequence). Trimming pared 0 bases from V and 3 bases from J, leaving 17 bases between. The CDR3 has 17 amino acids. The CDR3 loop is CAWSVRTVLGSNEKLFF. CDR3 nucleotides: TGTGCCTGGAGTGTCCGGACAGTACTTGGGTCTAATGAAAAACTGTTTTTT.

This clone was seen just once. This chain joins TRBV19 and TRBJ1-1; D uncertain. V lost 6 bases, J lost 0 bases, and 8 bases lay in between. From germline, CDR1 is LNHDA and CDR2 SQIVND (reference sequence). The CDR3 runs 13 residues. The CDR3 protein is CASRPGVNTEAFF. CDR3 nucleotide sequence: TGTGCCAGTAGGCCCGGGGTGAACACTGAAGCTTTCTTT. The whole variable domain, filled in from reference TRBV19 and TRBJ1-1, reads DGGITQSPKYLFRKEGQNVTLSCEQNLNHDAMYWYRQDPGQGLRLIYYSQIVNDFQKGDIAEGYSVSREKKESFPLTVTSAQKNPTAFYLCASRPGVNTEAFFGQGTRLTVV.

This sequence joins TRBV6-5 and TRBJ2-1, with D hard to call. CDR3 size: 13 residues. Germline V gene lookup returns CDR1 MNHEY and CDR2 SVGAGI. The V end lost 7 bases, the J end lost 10 bases, and 17 bases lay between the germline ends. CDR3 sequence reads: CASTKVGTWEQFF. CDR3 sequence (DNA): TGTGCCAGCACGAAGGTTGGAACATGGGAGCAGTTCTTC.

The chain recombines TRBV7-9 with TRBJ2-3; D not resolved. CDR1 and CDR2 from the germline V gene are SEHNR and FQNEAQ (reference sequence). Trimming stripped 4 bases from V and 2 bases from J, with 13 bases between. The CDR3 contains 15 residues. The CDR3 protein is CASSSFGQNTDTQYF. The DNA for the CDR3 is TGTGCCAGCAGCTCATTTGGGCAGAACACAGATACGCAGTATTTT.

As regards this clone: This sample includes further DNA sequences coding for the same CDR3. The CDR3: CASSYSGYGYTF. DNA of the CDR3: TGTGCCAGCAGTTACTCGGGGTATGGCTACACCTTC. This chain uses TRBV6-5 with TRBJ1-2; D gene ambiguous. V shed 0 bases and J shed 5 bases, with 4 bases lying between them. This CDR3 region has 12 residues. Germline V gene lookup returns CDR1 MNHEY and CDR2 SVGAGI.

In DNA form, the CDR3 reads TGTGCCAGCAGTTACTCCTACGGTGAAAAACTGTTTTTT. Its protein is CASSYSYGEKLFF. V is TRBV6-6 and J is TRBJ1-4, with no clear D. With 0 bases removed from V and 7 bases from J, the gap between germline ends came to 6 bases. Germline V CDR1 and CDR2: MNHNY, SVGAGI (reference sequence). The CDR3 has 13 amino acids.

This chain uses TRBV5-1 with TRBJ2-1; 9 bases align to TRBD1. CDR1 is SGHRS, CDR2 YFSETQ, per germline. The CDR3 runs 15 residues. V trimming: 2 bases; J trimming: 6 bases; junction bases outside the gene matches: 6. This CDR3 is CASSLQGADVNEQFF. The CDR3 DNA follows: TGCGCCAGCAGCTTACAGGGGGCGGATGTCAATGAGCAGTTCTTC.

This clone was detected only once. The rearrangement links TRBV7-7 to TRBJ2-7, with 8 bases matching TRBD1. Germline CDR1 reads SSHAT; CDR2 reads FNYEAQ (reference sequence). V shed 4 bases, J shed 1 base, and the junction held 6 bases outside the gene matches. The CDR3 covers 15 residues. CDR3 nucleotide sequence: TGTGCCAGCAGCTCTGGACAGGGAGCATCCTACGAGCAGTACTTC. Amino acids: CASSSGQGASYEQYF.